This T cell receptor beta chain is from a study of blood T cell repertoires in COVID-19 (dated by TCRdb to the early 2020s). For context, the study as a whole: Samples covering the acute and convalescent phases of COVID-19 were provided by collaborators in the United States, Italy and Spain. Samples came from the ongoing ImmuneRACE study (first 160 participants) plus 1,254 subjects from 6 global collaborators. Where available, HLA class I and class II types were obtained from metadata supplied by the sample provider rather than from assay-based typing. The sample metadata nearly always contained a de-identified subject ID, COVID-19 status, age in years and sex. The prospective study material was composed of cDNA or gDNA derived from T cells, B-cell-depleted T cells, or PBMCs. A freely available public database, intended as a resource for researchers studying the immune response to SARS-CoV-2, is where the repertoires were released. Deeply sampled blood TCRbeta repertoires from subjects exposed to, actively infected with, or recovered from COVID-19 were included in the dataset. Broader findings and caveats from the paper: The quantity of clinical and demographic metadata differed by source and by participant and was supplied without curation.

The collaborating institutions used their own protocols to collect whole blood in K2EDTA tubes. For TCRbeta analysis, collaborators shipped samples as frozen whole blood, isolated PBMCs, or DNA extracted from either of those sample types. Trimming removed 6 bases from V and 8 bases from J, leaving 22 bases between the germline ends. Spanning cysteine to phenylalanine, the CDR3 consists of 15 amino acids. Just the 45-base CDR3 DNA is kept, in frame starting at base 1. CDR1 and CDR2 are drawn from the germline V gene: SGHTA, FQGNSA. The immunoSEQ Assay, a bias-controlled multiplex PCR, was used to amplify TCRbeta CDR3 regions from genomic DNA. For the original study's pipeline: The number of nucleated cells in each sample was estimated by amplification of reference gene primers within the assay. Sequence reads were collapsed and filtered to measure the absolute abundance of every unique TCRbeta CDR3 rearrangement. For each sample, productive Simpson clonality was calculated by taking the square root of Simpson's diversity index across productive rearrangements. Drawn from immuneACCESS, this table holds only the in-frame rearrangements with V and J called that TCRdb kept. Clones are partly lost; checked studies trace under half to an unresolved V gene and leave the rest unexplained. The V and J calls and clone size are taken from that table; D and trimming were inferred from the DNA. In this sample the table shows 150,000 to 200,000 clones, roughly nine tenths of which occur a single time. 20% to 30% of the sample comes from the top ten.

Worth noting for this clone: What this receptor recognizes is not known. Base qualities were left out, and no much larger clone turns up one base away.

The sequence was obtained from a man aged 55-75 years with acute or convalescent COVID-19. Material: peripheral blood. The rearrangement combines TRBV7-2 with TRBJ1-2, with TRBD1 tentatively as D gene (5 bases match). The CDR3 protein: CASRKSGVGVRGYTF. The DNA sequence follows: TGTGCCAGCAGAAAAAGCGGGGTAGGGGTGAGAGGCTACACCTTC.